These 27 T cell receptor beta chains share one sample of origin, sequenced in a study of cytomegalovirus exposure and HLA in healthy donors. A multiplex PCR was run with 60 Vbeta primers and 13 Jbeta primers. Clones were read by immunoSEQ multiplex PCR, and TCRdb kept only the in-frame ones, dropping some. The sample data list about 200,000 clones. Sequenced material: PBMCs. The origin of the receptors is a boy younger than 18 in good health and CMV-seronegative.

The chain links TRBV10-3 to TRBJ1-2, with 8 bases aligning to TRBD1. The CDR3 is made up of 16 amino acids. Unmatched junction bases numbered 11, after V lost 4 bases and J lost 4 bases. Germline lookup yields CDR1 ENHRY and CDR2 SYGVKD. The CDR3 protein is CAISVSDRAVGYGYTF. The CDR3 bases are TGTGCCATCAGTGTTTCGGACAGGGCAGTCGGCTATGGCTACACCTTC.

The CDR3 spells CASTTGAYEQYF. CDR3 nucleotides: TGTGCCAGCACGACAGGGGCCTACGAGCAGTACTTC. The chain has TRBV7-9 and TRBJ2-7; 8 bases line up with TRBD1. V lost 7 bases and J lost 2; bases outside the gene matches: 1. Germline V gene data show CDR1 as SEHNR and CDR2 as FQNEAQ (reference sequence). The CDR3 is made up of 12 amino acids.

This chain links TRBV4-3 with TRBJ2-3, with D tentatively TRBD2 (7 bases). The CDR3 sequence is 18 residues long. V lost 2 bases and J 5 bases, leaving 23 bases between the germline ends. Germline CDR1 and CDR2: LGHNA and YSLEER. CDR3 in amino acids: CASSQLAPRGGLKDTQYF. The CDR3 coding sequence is TGCGCCAGCAGCCAACTCGCCCCTCGCGGGGGCCTTAAAGATACGCAGTATTTT.

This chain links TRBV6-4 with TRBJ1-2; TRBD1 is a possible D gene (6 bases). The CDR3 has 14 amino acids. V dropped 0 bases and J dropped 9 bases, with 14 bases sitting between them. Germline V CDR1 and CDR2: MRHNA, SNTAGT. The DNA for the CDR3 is TGTGCCAGCAGTGACTCAGGGGGAGGGGGACGCTACACCTTC. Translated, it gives CASSDSGGGGRYTF.

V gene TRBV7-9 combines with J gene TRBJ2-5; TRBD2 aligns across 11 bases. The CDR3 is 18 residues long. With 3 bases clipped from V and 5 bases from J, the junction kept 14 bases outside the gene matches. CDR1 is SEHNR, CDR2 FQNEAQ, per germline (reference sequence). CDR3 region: CASSFPRGSGGARETQYF. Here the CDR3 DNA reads TGTGCCAGCAGCTTCCCTCGCGGTAGCGGGGGGGCCCGGGAGACCCAGTACTTC. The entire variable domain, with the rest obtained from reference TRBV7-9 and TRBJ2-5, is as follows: DTGVSQNPRHKITKRGQNVTFRCDPISEHNRLYWYRQTLGQGPEFLTYFQNEAQLEKSRLLSDRFSAERPKGSFSTLEIQRTEQGDSAMYLCASSFPRGSGGARETQYFGPGTRLLVL.

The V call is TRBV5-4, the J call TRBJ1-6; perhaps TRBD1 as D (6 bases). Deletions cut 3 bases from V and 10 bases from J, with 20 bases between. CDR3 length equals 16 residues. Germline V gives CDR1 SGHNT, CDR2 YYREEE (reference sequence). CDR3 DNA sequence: TGTGCCAGCAGCTCCGGGACACAGAAGATGGGGTCACCCCTCCACTTT. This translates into CASSSGTQKMGSPLHF.

The CDR3 DNA reads TGTGCCACCAGCAGGGCCAGGGGTGAGCAGTACTTC. Translation: CATSRARGEQYF. The V gene is TRBV15, the J gene TRBJ2-7; maybe TRBD1 (6 bases). The CDR3 consists of 12 residues. V lost 3 bases and J lost 7, with 10 bases in between. Germline V gene sequence: CDR1 LNHNV, CDR2 YYDKDF (reference sequence).

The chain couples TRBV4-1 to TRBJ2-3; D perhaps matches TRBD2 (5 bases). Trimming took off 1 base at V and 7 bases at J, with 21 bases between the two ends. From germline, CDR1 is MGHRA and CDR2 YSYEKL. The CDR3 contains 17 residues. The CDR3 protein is CASSQGPLGSGQNTQYF. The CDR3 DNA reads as TGCGCCAGCAGCCAAGGGCCCCTAGGGAGTGGGCAAAATACGCAGTATTTT.

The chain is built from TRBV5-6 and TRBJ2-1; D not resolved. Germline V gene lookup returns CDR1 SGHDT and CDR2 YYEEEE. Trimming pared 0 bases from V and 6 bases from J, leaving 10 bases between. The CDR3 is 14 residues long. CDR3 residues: CASSLALPVNEQFF. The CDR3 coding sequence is TGTGCCAGCAGCTTGGCCCTACCCGTCAATGAGCAGTTCTTC.

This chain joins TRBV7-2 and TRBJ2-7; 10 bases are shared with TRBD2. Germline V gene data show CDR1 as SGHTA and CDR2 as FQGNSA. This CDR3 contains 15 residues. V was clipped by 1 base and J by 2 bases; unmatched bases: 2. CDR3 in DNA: TGTGCCAGCAGCTTAGAGCTAGCGGGGGCCTACGAGCAGTACTTC. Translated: CASSLELAGAYEQYF.

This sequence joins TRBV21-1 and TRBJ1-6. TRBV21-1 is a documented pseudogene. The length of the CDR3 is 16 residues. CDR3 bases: TGTGCCAGCTCCCCGGTCGTGGAGGTAGGTAATTCACCCCTCCACTTT. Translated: CASSPVVEVGNSPLHF.

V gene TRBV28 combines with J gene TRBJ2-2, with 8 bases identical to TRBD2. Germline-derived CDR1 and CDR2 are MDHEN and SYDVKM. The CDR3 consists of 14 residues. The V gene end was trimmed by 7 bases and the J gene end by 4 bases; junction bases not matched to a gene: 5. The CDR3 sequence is CASNGGAVTGELFF. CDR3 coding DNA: TGTGCCAGCAACGGGGGGGCGGTCACCGGGGAGCTGTTTTTT.

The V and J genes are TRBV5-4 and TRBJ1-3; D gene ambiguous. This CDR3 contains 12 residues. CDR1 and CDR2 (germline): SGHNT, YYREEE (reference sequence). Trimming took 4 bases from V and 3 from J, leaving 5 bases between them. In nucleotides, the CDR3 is TGTGCCAGCAGCCGAGATGGAAACACCATATATTTT. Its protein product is CASSRDGNTIYF.

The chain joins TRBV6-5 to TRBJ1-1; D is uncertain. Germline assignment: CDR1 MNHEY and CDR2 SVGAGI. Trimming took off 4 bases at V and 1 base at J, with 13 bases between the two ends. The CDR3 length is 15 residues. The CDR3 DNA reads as TGTGCCAGCAGTTTCCCCGGGAAGGGGAACACTGAAGCTTTCTTT. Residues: CASSFPGKGNTEAFF.

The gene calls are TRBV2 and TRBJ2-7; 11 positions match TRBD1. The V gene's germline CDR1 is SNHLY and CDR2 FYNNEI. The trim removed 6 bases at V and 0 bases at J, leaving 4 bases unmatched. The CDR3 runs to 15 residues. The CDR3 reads CASRGQGASSYEQYF. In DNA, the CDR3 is TGTGCCAGCAGAGGACAGGGGGCCTCCTCCTACGAGCAGTACTTC.

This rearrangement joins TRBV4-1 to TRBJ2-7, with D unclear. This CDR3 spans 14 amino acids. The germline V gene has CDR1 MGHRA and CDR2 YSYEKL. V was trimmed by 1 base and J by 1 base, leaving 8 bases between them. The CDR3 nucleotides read TGCGCCAGCAGCCAAGTTCCAATTTCCTACGAGCAGTACTTC. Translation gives CASSQVPISYEQYF.

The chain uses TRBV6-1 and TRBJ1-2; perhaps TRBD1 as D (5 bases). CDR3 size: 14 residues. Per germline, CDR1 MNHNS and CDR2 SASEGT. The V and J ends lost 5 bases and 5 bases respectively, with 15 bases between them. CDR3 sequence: CASSPTGTGYGYTF. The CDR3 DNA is TGTGCCAGCAGTCCTACAGGTACTGGTTATGGCTACACCTTC.

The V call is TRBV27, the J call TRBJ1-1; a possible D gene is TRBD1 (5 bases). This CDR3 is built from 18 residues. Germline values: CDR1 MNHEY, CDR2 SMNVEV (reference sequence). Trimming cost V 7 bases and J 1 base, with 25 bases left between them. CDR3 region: CASKKEGTRGLGNTEAFF. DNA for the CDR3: TGTGCCAGCAAAAAGGAGGGAACGAGGGGATTAGGGAACACTGAAGCTTTCTTT.

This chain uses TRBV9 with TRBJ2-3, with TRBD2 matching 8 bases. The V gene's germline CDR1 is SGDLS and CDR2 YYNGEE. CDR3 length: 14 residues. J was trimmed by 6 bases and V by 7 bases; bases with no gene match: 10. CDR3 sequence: CASGPGPGGDTQYF. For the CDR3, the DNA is TGTGCCAGCGGCCCGGGCCCGGGGGGGGATACGCAGTATTTT. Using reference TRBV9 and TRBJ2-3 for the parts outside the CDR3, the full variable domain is DSGVTQTPKHLITATGQRVTLRCSPRSGDLSVYWYQQSLDQGLQFLIQYYNGEERAKGNILERFSAQQFPDLHSELNLSSLELGDSALYFCASGPGPGGDTQYFGPGTRLTVL.

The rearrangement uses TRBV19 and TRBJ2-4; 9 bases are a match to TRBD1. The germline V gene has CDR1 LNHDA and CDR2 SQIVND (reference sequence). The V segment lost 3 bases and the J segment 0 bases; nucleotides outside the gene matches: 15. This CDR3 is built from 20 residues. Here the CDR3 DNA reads TGTGCCAGTAGTATGGACCCCGGGGACAGGGATCTATTAGCCAAAAACATTCAGTACTTC. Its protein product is CASSMDPGDRDLLAKNIQYF.

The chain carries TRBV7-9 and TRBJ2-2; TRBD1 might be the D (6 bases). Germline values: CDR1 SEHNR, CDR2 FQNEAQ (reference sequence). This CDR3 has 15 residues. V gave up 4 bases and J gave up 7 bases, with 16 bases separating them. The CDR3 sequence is CASSSLTGFIGELFF. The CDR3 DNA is TGTGCCAGCAGCTCGTTGACAGGATTCATCGGGGAGCTGTTTTTT.

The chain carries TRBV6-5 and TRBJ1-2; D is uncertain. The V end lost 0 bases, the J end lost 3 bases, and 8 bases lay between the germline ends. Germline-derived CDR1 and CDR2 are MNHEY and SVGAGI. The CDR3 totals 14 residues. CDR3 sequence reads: CASSYSGVYYGYTF. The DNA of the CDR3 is TGTGCCAGCAGTTACTCCGGGGTATACTATGGCTACACCTTC.

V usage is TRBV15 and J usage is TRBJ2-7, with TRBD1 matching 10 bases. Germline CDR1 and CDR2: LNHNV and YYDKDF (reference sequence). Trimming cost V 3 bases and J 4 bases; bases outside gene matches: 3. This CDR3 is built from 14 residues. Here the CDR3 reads CATSSRDRGYEQYF. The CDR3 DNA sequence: TGTGCCACCAGCAGCAGGGACAGGGGATACGAGCAGTACTTC. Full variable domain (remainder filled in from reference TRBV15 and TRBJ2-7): DAMVIQNPRYQVTQFGKPVTLSCSQTLNHNVMYWYQQKSSQAPKLLFHYYDKDFNNEADTPDNFQSRRPNTSFCFLDIRSPGLGDTAMYLCATSSRDRGYEQYFGPGTRLTVT.

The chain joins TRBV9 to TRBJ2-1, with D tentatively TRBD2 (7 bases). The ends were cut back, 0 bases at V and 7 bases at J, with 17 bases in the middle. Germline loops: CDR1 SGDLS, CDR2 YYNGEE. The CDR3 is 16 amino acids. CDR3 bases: TGTGCCAGCAGCGTAGCTTATGCGGGGGCCTTAAATGAGCAGTTCTTC. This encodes CASSVAYAGALNEQFF.

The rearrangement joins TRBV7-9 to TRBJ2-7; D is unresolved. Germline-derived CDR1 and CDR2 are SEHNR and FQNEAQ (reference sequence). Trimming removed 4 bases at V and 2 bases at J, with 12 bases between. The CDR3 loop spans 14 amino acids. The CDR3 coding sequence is TGTGCCAGCAGCTCCCTGGCCTCCGCCTACGAGCAGTACTTC. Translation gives CASSSLASAYEQYF.

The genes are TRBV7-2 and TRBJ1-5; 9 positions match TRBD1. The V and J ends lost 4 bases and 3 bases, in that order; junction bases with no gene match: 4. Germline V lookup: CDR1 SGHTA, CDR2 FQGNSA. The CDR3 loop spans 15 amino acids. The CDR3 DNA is TGTGCCAGCAGCTCGAGGACAGGGGACAATCAGCCCCAGCATTTT. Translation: CASSSRTGDNQPQHF. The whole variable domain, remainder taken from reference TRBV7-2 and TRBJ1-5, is GAGVSQSPSNKVTEKGKDVELRCDPISGHTALYWYRQSLGQGLEFLIYFQGNSAPDKSGLPSDRFSAERTGGSVSTLTIQRTQQEDSAVYLCASSSRTGDNQPQHFGDGTRLSIL.

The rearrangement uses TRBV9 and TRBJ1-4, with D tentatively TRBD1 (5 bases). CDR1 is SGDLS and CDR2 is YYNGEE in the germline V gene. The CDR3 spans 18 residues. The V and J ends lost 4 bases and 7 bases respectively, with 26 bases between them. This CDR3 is CASSRRAGTSIVAEKLFF. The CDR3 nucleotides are TGTGCCAGCAGCCGCCGTGCGGGGACTTCGATCGTTGCTGAAAAACTGTTTTTT.